This entry lists 10 T cell receptor beta chains sequenced from one sample in a study of CXCR4 blockade with PD-1 therapy in pancreatic cancer. Clones were read by immunoSEQ multiplex PCR, and TCRdb kept only the in-frame ones, dropping some. Seen here are more than 400 clones, approximately 40% observed once, and the top ten hold about a sixth. The material sequenced was tumor tissue. All receptors derive from a human donor with pancreatic ductal adenocarcinoma.

The chain links TRBV14 to TRBJ1-6, with D possibly matching TRBD1 (5 bases). Germline CDR1 reads SGHDN; CDR2 reads FVKESK. CDR3 size: 16 residues. The V end lost 1 base, the J end lost 3 bases, and 10 bases lay between the germline ends. The CDR3 nucleotides are TGTGCCAGCAGCCAAGTGGCAGGGCTCTATAATTCACCCCTCCACTTT. The encoded protein is CASSQVAGLYNSPLHF.

The CDR3 nucleotides read TGCGCCAGCAGCCAAGGAACAGGGCGGGGCACTAATGAAAAACTGTTTTTT. This codes for CASSQGTGRGTNEKLFF. This chain uses TRBV4-1 with TRBJ1-4, with a tentative D call TRBD1 (6 bases). CDR3 size: 17 residues. Germline lookup yields CDR1 MGHRA and CDR2 YSYEKL. The V gene lost 1 base and the J gene lost 2 bases, with 14 bases spanning the gap.

There are a few counts of this clone. V is TRBV7-6 and J is TRBJ2-3; D not certain. CDR3 length: 17 residues. V lost 3 bases, J lost 5 bases, and 21 bases lay in between. Germline V gene sequence: CDR1 SGHVS, CDR2 FNYEAQ. The DNA of the CDR3 is TGTGCCAGCAGCTTGGTATGGGGTGCTATCACAGAAGATACGCAGTATTTT. Translating gives CASSLVWGAITEDTQYF.

The chain couples TRBV29-1 to TRBJ1-1, with D unclear. The CDR3 spans 12 residues. CDR1 is SQVTM and CDR2 is ANQGSEA in the germline V gene. Deletions cut 3 bases from V and 5 bases from J, with 10 bases between. CDR3 residues: CSVERGSTEAFF. The CDR3 coding sequence is TGCAGCGTTGAGCGTGGAAGTACTGAAGCTTTCTTT.

This clone came up a few times. The V gene is TRBV9, the J gene TRBJ2-7, with unresolved D. The CDR3 covers 14 residues. Between the trimmed V and J ends, which lost 0 bases and 3 bases, there was a span of 10 bases. The V gene's germline CDR1 is SGDLS and CDR2 YYNGEE. The CDR3 region is CASSVGYSNYEQYF. The CDR3, as DNA: TGTGCCAGCAGCGTAGGTTACAGCAACTACGAGCAGTACTTC.

The chain uses TRBV19 and TRBJ2-7, with 7 bases fitting TRBD1. The CDR3 runs 14 residues. Germline CDR1 and CDR2: LNHDA and SQIVND (reference sequence). Unmatched junction bases numbered 7, after V lost 5 bases and J lost 3 bases. CDR3 loop: CASSDPGQNYEQYF. The CDR3 nucleotides are TGTGCCAGTAGTGATCCGGGACAGAACTACGAGCAGTACTTC.

The sample holds a few counts of this clone. This rearrangement joins TRBV19 to TRBJ1-6, with 9 bases lining up with TRBD1. Germline CDR1 and CDR2: LNHDA and SQIVND (reference sequence). The V gene end was trimmed by 7 bases and the J gene end by 10 bases; junction bases not matched to a gene: 11. This CDR3 contains 15 residues. The CDR3 region has the DNA TGTGCCAGTAATTTCGGGACAGGGCTCCGATCACCCCTCCACTTT. It codes for CASNFGTGLRSPLHF.

The chain uses TRBV23-1 and TRBJ2-3; TRBD2 aligns across 10 bases. TRBV23-1 is noted as an ORF with a role that remains uncertain. The CDR3 spans 15 residues. With V trimmed by 6 bases and J by 2 bases, 5 bases remained unmatched. CDR3 amino acids: CASSQTSGYTDTQYF. The CDR3 nucleotides are TGCGCCAGCAGCCAGACTAGCGGGTACACAGATACGCAGTATTTT.

By share, this clone ranks as hyperexpanded. The chain is built from TRBV6-8 and TRBJ1-1, with D unclear. Trimming cost V 8 bases and J 1 base, with 11 bases left between them. The CDR3 runs to 13 residues. Germline CDR1 MNHGY, CDR2 SAAAGT. The CDR3 reads CASLPLANTEAFF. CDR3 nucleotides: TGTGCCAGCCTCCCCCTCGCGAACACTGAAGCTTTCTTT.

The rearrangement links TRBV19 to TRBJ2-2; 10 nucleotides match TRBD1. Trimming at V came to 6 bases and at J to 6 bases, leaving 10 bases not matched to a gene. This CDR3 spans 16 amino acids. Germline V lookup: CDR1 LNHDA, CDR2 SQIVND (reference sequence). The CDR3 sequence: CASRSGQGLVAGELFF. CDR3 sequence (DNA): TGTGCCAGTAGGTCGGGACAGGGGTTAGTGGCCGGGGAGCTGTTTTTT.